This T cell receptor (beta chain) was found in a study of cytomegalovirus exposure and HLA in healthy donors. Trimming took off 5 bases at V and 4 bases at J, with 14 bases between the two ends. Per germline, CDR1 GTSNPN and CDR2 SVGIG (reference sequence). The CDR3 is made up of 13 amino acids. With 60 Vbeta and 13 Jbeta primers, the PCR was carried out. Assay: immunoSEQ multiplex PCR; the TCRdb copy retains only in-frame clones and omits some. Altogether about 97,000 clones are present, around 82% being singletons, with the ten largest covering more than 5%. Study findings and constraints: A later examination showed that TCR association rates differed by HLA locus, with DRB1 most and HLA-C fewest. In a later analysis, at a false discovery rate of 0.05, over 15,000 TCR beta sequences matched HLA alleles. V segments that were indistinguishable, TRBV6-2 and TRBV6-3 among them, were omitted from analysis. An analysis was carried out later, and it reportedly showed fewer N-insertions in an Asian-associated ancestry cluster than the 666-donor mean.

This clone occurred a few times. Its antigen is undetermined. The rearrangement uses TRBV30 and TRBJ1-1; D call uncertain. This receptor was taken from a man aged 40-49 years in good health and CMV-seropositive. Sequenced input: PBMCs. For the CDR3, the DNA is TGTGCCTGGGGACTTCAGCATCGCACTGAAGCTTTCTTT. Translated, it gives CAWGLQHRTEAFF.